This passage covers 17 T cell receptor beta chains from one sample sequenced in a study of cytomegalovirus exposure and HLA in healthy donors. The PCR ran on 60 Vbeta and 13 Jbeta primers. Some clones are missing from TCRdb's copy, which holds only in-frame ones; the method was immunoSEQ multiplex PCR. The sample has over 130,000 clones, around 75% seen once; the top ten hold roughly 3.6%. The material sequenced was PBMCs. The receptors derive from a human donor in good health.

The chain combines TRBV21-1 with TRBJ2-2; the DNA was not used to check the table's D call, TRBD1. TRBV21-1 is shown as a pseudogene. The CDR3 extends over 15 amino acids. The DNA of the CDR3 is TGTGCCAACTATAAGGACAGGGGTATGGGCGGGGAGCTGTTTTTT. Its protein is CANYKDRGMGGELFF.

This clone is a singleton in its sample. The rearrangement joins TRBV13 to TRBJ2-2; TRBD2 aligns across 14 bases. This CDR3 has 19 residues. In germline, CDR1 is PRHDT, CDR2 FYEKMQ (reference sequence). The V segment lost 1 base and the J segment 2 bases; nucleotides outside the gene matches: 6. In nucleotides, the CDR3 is TGTGCCAGCAGCTTAGAGGGACTAGCGGGGGCCCAAAACACCGGGGAGCTGTTTTTT. This translates into CASSLEGLAGAQNTGELFF.

The V and J genes are TRBV7-2 and TRBJ2-4, with 9 bases lining up with TRBD1. Germline V CDR1 and CDR2: SGHTA, FQGNSA. Trimming took 5 bases from V and 0 from J; bases not matched to a gene: 8. This CDR3 spans 17 amino acids. The chain's CDR3 is CASSLTGTGLAKNIQYF. Written as DNA, the CDR3 is TGTGCCAGCAGCCTCACAGGGACAGGGTTAGCCAAAAACATTCAGTACTTC. Based on the CDR3 plus reference TRBV7-2 and TRBJ2-4, the full variable domain is GAGVSQSPSNKVTEKGKDVELRCDPISGHTALYWYRQSLGQGLEFLIYFQGNSAPDKSGLPSDRFSAERTGGSVSTLTIQRTQQEDSAVYLCASSLTGTGLAKNIQYFGAGTRLSVL.

This clone appeared a single time. The chain links TRBV6-5 to TRBJ2-7, with 8 bases that match TRBD1. Germline lookup yields CDR1 MNHEY and CDR2 SVGAGI. This CDR3 comprises 11 residues. The CDR3: CATQGASEQYF. CDR3 coding DNA: TGTGCTACCCAGGGGGCGAGCGAGCAGTACTTC.

J is TRBJ2-1 and V is TRBV27; D gene uncertain. CDR1 and CDR2 from the germline V gene are MNHEY and SMNVEV (reference sequence). The V and J ends lost 2 bases and 5 bases respectively, with 13 bases between them. The CDR3 extends over 15 amino acids. This CDR3 reads CASSLGQYQNNEQFF. The CDR3 DNA is TGTGCCAGCAGTTTAGGGCAGTATCAGAACAATGAGCAGTTCTTC.

The gene calls are TRBV7-9 and TRBJ2-1; 9 bases are shared with TRBD2. The junction had 11 bases not matched to a gene; V was cut back by 1 base and J by 7 bases. This CDR3 is 17 amino acids long. Germline lookup yields CDR1 SEHNR and CDR2 FQNEAQ (reference sequence). CDR3 amino acids: CASSLGPGLAVSNEQFF. The CDR3, as DNA: TGTGCCAGCAGCTTAGGGCCGGGACTAGCTGTTTCAAATGAGCAGTTCTTC.

The chain links TRBV7-9 to TRBJ2-2; TRBD2 aligns across 9 bases. The CDR3 length is 17 residues. Trimming took 4 bases from V and 5 from J; bases not matched to a gene: 11. Germline-derived CDR1 and CDR2 are SEHNR and FQNEAQ (reference sequence). CDR3 residues: CASSSPAGGLRTGELFF. The CDR3 DNA reads TGTGCCAGCAGCTCCCCCGCGGGGGGGCTGCGAACCGGGGAGCTGTTTTTT.

CDR3 bases: TGTGCCATCAGTGAGTCGTCAGGGGTCTACGAGCAGTACTTC. It encodes CAISESSGVYEQYF. V usage is TRBV10-3 and J usage is TRBJ2-7; maybe TRBD1 (6 bases). V was clipped by 0 bases and J by 3 bases, with 9 bases between them. The CDR3 has 14 residues. Germline-derived CDR1 and CDR2 are ENHRY and SYGVKD.

This clone was observed a single time. This chain links TRBV13 with TRBJ1-2; 11 bases align to TRBD1. The length of the CDR3 is 16 residues. Germline V lookup: CDR1 PRHDT, CDR2 FYEKMQ (reference sequence). With V trimmed by 5 bases and J by 3 bases, 8 bases remained unmatched. CDR3 coding DNA: TGTGCCAGCAGCAACCCAGGGGGACAGGGGGACTATGGCTACACCTTC. Encoded protein: CASSNPGGQGDYGYTF.

V is TRBV19 and J is TRBJ1-1, with a tentative D call TRBD1 (5 bases). Trimming removed 7 bases at V and 5 bases at J, with 26 bases between. The V gene's germline CDR1 is LNHDA and CDR2 SQIVND (reference sequence). CDR3 length equals 17 residues. The CDR3 is CASKKPRVGGVKTEAFF. CDR3 DNA: TGTGCCAGTAAAAAGCCCCGAGTGGGGGGTGTAAAAACTGAAGCTTTCTTT.

This chain connects TRBV6-5 to TRBJ2-2; 8 bases map to TRBD1. V shed 1 base and J 4 bases; nucleotides not matched to a gene: 5. This CDR3 region has 16 residues. The germline gives CDR1 MNHEY, CDR2 SVGAGI. CDR3 sequence reads: CASSYLGQGRTGELFF. The DNA for the CDR3 is TGTGCCAGCAGTTACTTAGGACAGGGTCGCACCGGGGAGCTGTTTTTT.

This chain uses TRBV4-1 with TRBJ1-1, with TRBD1 as a possible D gene (6 bases). CDR1 MGHRA and CDR2 YSYEKL come from the germline V gene. The V end lost 0 bases, the J end lost 8 bases, and 10 bases lay between the germline ends. The CDR3 consists of 13 residues. CDR3 sequence (DNA): TGCGCCAGCAGCCAAGATCCCACAGGGGAAGCTTTCTTT. This encodes CASSQDPTGEAFF.

The chain carries TRBV30 and TRBJ1-5, with D hard to call. V was shortened by 3 bases and J by 2 bases, with 8 bases between the two germline ends. The V gene's germline CDR1 is GTSNPN and CDR2 SVGIG (reference sequence). This CDR3 is built from 13 residues. CDR3 bases: TGTGCCTGGAGGGTGGGAGGCAATCAGCCCCAGCATTTT. It yields the protein CAWRVGGNQPQHF.

This chain uses TRBV30 with TRBJ1-5; D might be TRBD1 (6 bases). V was pared by 5 bases and J by 0 bases, with 11 bases between. Germline CDR1 reads GTSNPN; CDR2 reads SVGIG (reference sequence). This CDR3 has 14 amino acids. DNA for the CDR3: TGTGCCTGGGGACGGACAGATAGCAATCAGCCCCAGCATTTT. Amino acid sequence: CAWGRTDSNQPQHF.

The genes are TRBV19 and TRBJ2-1; tentatively, D is TRBD1 (7 bases). The length of the CDR3 is 15 residues. The germline V gene has CDR1 LNHDA and CDR2 SQIVND (reference sequence). The germline V and J ends were trimmed by 7 bases and 5 bases, with 18 bases remaining between them. CDR3: CASTSVRGTDNEQFF. The CDR3 DNA sequence: TGTGCCAGTACTTCCGTACGGGGGACAGACAATGAGCAGTTCTTC.

The rearrangement uses TRBV2 and TRBJ2-1; tentative D call: TRBD2 (6 bases). V lost 6 bases and J 6 bases, leaving 12 bases between the germline ends. Germline loops: CDR1 SNHLY, CDR2 FYNNEI. The CDR3 runs 13 residues. CDR3 DNA: TGTGCCAGCAGCAAAGGACTACCCAATGAGCAGTTCTTC. Its protein product is CASSKGLPNEQFF.

This clone was counted only a few times. The chain combines TRBV4-2 with TRBJ2-1; D not resolved. The germline gives CDR1 LGHNA, CDR2 YNFKEQ. With 0 bases removed from V and 4 bases from J, the gap between germline ends came to 10 bases. The CDR3 totals 15 residues. The DNA for the CDR3 is TGTGCCAGCAGCCAAGATCTGGCGGCTTACAATGAGCAGTTCTTC. It is translated as CASSQDLAAYNEQFF.